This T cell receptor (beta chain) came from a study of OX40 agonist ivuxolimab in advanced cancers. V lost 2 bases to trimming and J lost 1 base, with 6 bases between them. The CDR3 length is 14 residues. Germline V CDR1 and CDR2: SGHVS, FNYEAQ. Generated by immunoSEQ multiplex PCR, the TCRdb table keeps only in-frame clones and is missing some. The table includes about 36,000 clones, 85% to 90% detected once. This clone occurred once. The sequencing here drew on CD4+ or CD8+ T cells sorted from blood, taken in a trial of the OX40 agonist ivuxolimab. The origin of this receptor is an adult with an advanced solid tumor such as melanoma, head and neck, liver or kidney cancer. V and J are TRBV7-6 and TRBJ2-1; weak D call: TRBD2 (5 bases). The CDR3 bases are TGTGCCAGCAGCTTACGGGGTTCCTACAATGAGCAGTTCTTC. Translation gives CASSLRGSYNEQFF. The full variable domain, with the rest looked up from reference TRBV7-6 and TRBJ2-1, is GAGVSQSPRYKVTKRGQDVALRCDPISGHVSLYWYRQALGQGPEFLTYFNYEAQQDKSGLPNDRFSAERPEGSISTLTIQRTEQRDSAMYRCASSLRGSYNEQFFGPGTRLTVL.